A single sample is the source of the 15 T cell receptor beta chains below, sequenced in a study of T-cell memory formation after mild COVID-19 (dated by TCRdb to about 2021). The library was prepared using 5' RACE. The data were produced on an Illumina NovaSeq 6000. In TCRdb, the public reads were trimmed at Q25 with fastp and aligned with MiXCR, with productive beta chains retained. Every distinct CDR3 protein forms one entry, paired with its most common genes and DNA. The sample contains around 340,000 distinct CDR3 sequences, approximately 15% of them found a single time. The leading ten clones occupy 22% of the sample. Specimen: PBMCs or a T cell subset sorted from them (not recorded which). These receptors were taken from a man between 18 and 35 years old who had mild COVID-19 (a few samples of this study predate the infection). The sample titles of this study are shuffled in the database, so cell type and time point are left out; the donor was told from shared clones.

The chain has TRBV29-1 and TRBJ2-5; 10 positions match TRBD2. Per germline, CDR1 SQVTM and CDR2 ANQGSEA. With 3 bases clipped from V and 3 bases from J, the junction kept 4 bases outside the gene matches. The CDR3 has 14 amino acids. The CDR3 region is CSVDPSGGEETQYF. The CDR3 DNA is TGCAGCGTTGACCCTAGCGGGGGCGAAGAGACCCAGTACTTC.

This clonotype has ten or more counts. The chain is built from TRBV10-2 and TRBJ2-7, with 12 bases identical to TRBD1. The CDR3 consists of 15 residues. Trimming cost V 6 bases and J 7 bases; bases outside gene matches: 10. Looked up from germline, CDR1 is WSHSY and CDR2 is SAAADI. The chain's CDR3 is CASSAPGQGAREQYF. The CDR3 DNA is TGCGCCAGCAGCGCACCGGGACAGGGGGCGCGGGAGCAGTACTTC.

The CDR3 region is CSARDRRSGNTIYF. The CDR3 nucleotides are TGCAGTGCTAGAGATCGCCGCTCTGGAAACACCATATATTTT. The genes are TRBV20-1 and TRBJ1-3; D is uncertain. The CDR3 contains 14 residues. Germline CDR1 is DFQATT and CDR2 is SNEGSKA (reference sequence). V lost 0 bases and J 0 bases, leaving 6 bases between the germline ends.

This clonotype was recorded a few times. The V and J genes are TRBV20-1 and TRBJ2-3; D gene uncertain. Germline V gene lookup returns CDR1 DFQATT and CDR2 SNEGSKA (reference sequence). The CDR3 runs 14 residues. The V end lost 0 bases, the J end lost 5 bases, and 12 bases lay between the germline ends. CDR3 sequence (DNA): TGCAGTGCTAGAGATCTCCAGGTTGGAGATACGCAGTATTTT. Translation gives CSARDLQVGDTQYF.

This clonotype was found a few times. The chain has TRBV6-5 and TRBJ1-1; a possible D gene is TRBD1 (6 bases). CDR1 and CDR2 from the germline V gene are MNHEY and SVGAGI. The CDR3 is 12 amino acids. V was trimmed by 8 bases and J by 4 bases, leaving 11 bases between them. CDR3 DNA sequence: TGTGCCAGCGGTATCAGGGGCACTGAAGCTTTCTTT. Its protein is CASGIRGTEAFF.

The table lists this clonotype with a few counts. The chain recombines TRBV4-3 with TRBJ2-2, with D tentatively TRBD2 (7 bases). Germline CDR1 and CDR2: LGHNA and YSLEER. V was clipped by 8 bases and J by 7 bases, with 26 bases between them. The CDR3 loop spans 17 amino acids. The CDR3 nucleotides are TGCGCCAGCCGGACGGACCCGGTGGGGGGGCCAGGCGGGGAGCTGTTTTTT. Translation gives CASRTDPVGGPGGELFF.

J is TRBJ2-5 and V is TRBV6-5; possibly TRBD1 for D (5 bases). CDR3 length: 14 amino acids. The germline V gene has CDR1 MNHEY and CDR2 SVGAGI. Trimming took off 4 bases at V and 2 bases at J, with 11 bases between the two ends. CDR3 amino acids: CASSFQTDQETQYF. DNA of the CDR3: TGTGCCAGCAGTTTCCAGACAGATCAAGAGACCCAGTACTTC.

The chain joins TRBV19 to TRBJ1-1; the match to TRBD1 covers 7 bases. CDR3 length equals 12 residues. The V gene end was trimmed by 6 bases and the J gene end by 5 bases; junction bases not matched to a gene: 3. In germline, CDR1 is LNHDA, CDR2 SQIVND (reference sequence). CDR3 region: CASRTDRTEAFF. The DNA of the CDR3 is TGTGCCAGTAGAACGGACAGGACTGAAGCTTTCTTT.

The chain is built from TRBV20-1 and TRBJ2-7, with a possible D match to TRBD1 (5 bases). Germline V CDR1 and CDR2: DFQATT, SNEGSKA (reference sequence). CDR3 length: 11 residues. V was cut by 5 bases and J by 5 bases, with 10 bases left in between. As DNA, the CDR3 is TGCAGTGCTGTGCAAGGGGACGAGCAGTACGTC. This codes for CSAVQGDEQYV.

The rearrangement joins TRBV29-1 to TRBJ2-7; no firm D call. Germline CDR1 and CDR2: SQVTM and ANQGSEA. V was shortened by 5 bases and J by 2 bases, with 7 bases between the two germline ends. CDR3 size: 11 residues. The CDR3 spells CSVQVAYEQYF. The CDR3 DNA follows: TGCAGCGTTCAAGTCGCCTACGAGCAGTACTTC.

The chain joins TRBV7-2 to TRBJ2-3, with D unresolved. Germline V lookup: CDR1 SGHTA, CDR2 FQGNSA. The V end was cut by 3 bases, the J end by 6 bases, with 7 bases between. The CDR3 consists of 12 residues. CDR3 residues: CASSFFQDTQYF. The CDR3 DNA follows: TGTGCCAGCAGCTTCTTCCAGGATACGCAGTATTTT. Variable domain in full (rest from reference TRBV7-2 and TRBJ2-3): GAGVSQSPSNKVTEKGKDVELRCDPISGHTALYWYRQSLGQGLEFLIYFQGNSAPDKSGLPSDRFSAERTGGSVSTLTIQRTQQEDSAVYLCASSFFQDTQYFGPGTRLTVL.

The chain is built from TRBV6-5 and TRBJ1-2; no clear D. V was clipped by 1 base and J by 10 bases, with 7 bases between them. The CDR3 contains 11 residues. Germline CDR1 reads MNHEY; CDR2 reads SVGAGI. DNA of the CDR3: TGTGCCAGCAGTTACTTAGGTGACTACACCTTC. Amino acid sequence: CASSYLGDYTF.

Only a few counts were recorded for this clonotype. V gene TRBV6-2 or TRBV6-3 combines with J gene TRBJ2-2, with a tentative D call TRBD1 (6 bases). The CDR3 totals 15 residues. V lost 2 bases to trimming and J lost 3 bases, with 10 bases between them. Germline V gene sequence: CDR1 MNHEY, CDR2 SVGEGT. In nucleotides, the CDR3 is TGTGCCAGCAGTTACCCCTACAGGGACACCGGGGAGCTGTTTTTT. Translated: CASSYPYRDTGELFF.

This rearrangement joins TRBV20-1 to TRBJ2-3, with 10 bases aligning to TRBD2. The germline CDR1 and CDR2 sequences are DFQATT and SNEGSKA (reference sequence). The junction had 9 bases not matched to a gene; V was cut back by 4 bases and J by 2 bases. The CDR3 has 16 amino acids. The CDR3 spells CSANPPSGGVTDTQYF. The CDR3 DNA reads TGCAGTGCTAATCCCCCTAGCGGGGGTGTCACAGATACGCAGTATTTT.

V is TRBV4-2 and J is TRBJ1-3; D unclear. The germline gives CDR1 LGHNA, CDR2 YNFKEQ. This CDR3 has 12 residues. V lost 3 bases to trimming and J lost 5 bases, with 5 bases between them. This CDR3 is CASSHSRNTIYF. CDR3 coding DNA: TGTGCCAGCAGCCATAGTCGAAACACCATATATTTT.